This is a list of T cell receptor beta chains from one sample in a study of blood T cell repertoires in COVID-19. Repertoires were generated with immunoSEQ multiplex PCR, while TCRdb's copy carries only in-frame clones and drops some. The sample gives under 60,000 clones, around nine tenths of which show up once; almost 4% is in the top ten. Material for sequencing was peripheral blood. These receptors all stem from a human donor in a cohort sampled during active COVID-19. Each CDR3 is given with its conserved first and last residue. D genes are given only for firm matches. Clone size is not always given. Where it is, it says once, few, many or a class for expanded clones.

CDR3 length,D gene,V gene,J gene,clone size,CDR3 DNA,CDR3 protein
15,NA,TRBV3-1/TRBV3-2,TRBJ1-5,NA,TGTGCCAGCAGCCAAGGACTAACTGTCAGTCAGCCCCAGCATTTT,CASSQGLTVSQPQHF
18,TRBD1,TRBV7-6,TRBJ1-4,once,TGTGCCAGCAGCCAGCGGTGGACAGGGGCCCATATATGGGAAAAACTGTTTTTT,CASSQRWTGAHIWEKLFF
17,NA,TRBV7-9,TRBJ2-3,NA,TGTGCCAGCAGCTTAGGGGGCCGTGCAGGGGGCACAGATACGCAGTATTTT,CASSLGGRAGGTDTQYF
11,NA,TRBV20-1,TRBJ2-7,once,TGCAGTGCTTCTACCAGGGGCGCGCAGTACTTC,CSASTRGAQYF
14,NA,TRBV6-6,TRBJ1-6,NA,TGTGCCAGCAGTTATGGACAGCGCAATTCACCCCTCCACTTT,CASSYGQRNSPLHF
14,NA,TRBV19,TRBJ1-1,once,TGTGCCAGTAGTATCGCCCAACAGCTGGGTGAAGCTTTCTTT,CASSIAQQLGEAFF
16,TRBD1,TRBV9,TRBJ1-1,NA,TGTGCCAGCAGCGTACTTTACAGGGGGGCGGACACTGAAGCTTTCTTT,CASSVLYRGADTEAFF
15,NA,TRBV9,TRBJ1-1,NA,TGTGCCAGCAGCGTAGGTCCCAGGAAGAACACTGAAGCTTTCTTT,CASSVGPRKNTEAFF
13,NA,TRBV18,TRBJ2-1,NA,TGTGCCAGCTCACTAGGACAGAACAATGAGCAGTTCTTC,CASSLGQNNEQFF
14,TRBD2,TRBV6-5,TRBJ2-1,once,TGTGCCAGCAGTTACTCCCCACTAGCGGGAGAGCAGTTCTTC,CASSYSPLAGEQFF
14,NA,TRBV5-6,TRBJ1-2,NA,TGTGCCAGCAGCTTGGATGGCAGAAGCTATGGCTACACCTTC,CASSLDGRSYGYTF
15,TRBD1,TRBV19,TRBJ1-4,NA,TGTGCCAGTAGTCCTAGGGGACAGCGTAATGAAAAACTGTTTTTT,CASSPRGQRNEKLFF
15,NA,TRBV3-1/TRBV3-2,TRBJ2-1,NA,TGTGCCAGCAGCCATAGTTTTGTCTCCTACAATGAGCAGTTCTTC,CASSHSFVSYNEQFF
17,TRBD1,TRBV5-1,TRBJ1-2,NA,TGCGCCAGCAGCCCAGCCCCGGGACAGGAGTTCCGCTATGGCTACACCTTC,CASSPAPGQEFRYGYTF
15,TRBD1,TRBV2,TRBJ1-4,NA,TGTGCCAGCAGTGAAGCTGGGACAGGGCCTGAAAAACTGTTTTTT,CASSEAGTGPEKLFF
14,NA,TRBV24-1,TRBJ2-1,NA,TGTGCCACCAGTGACCCTTCGACTAGGGATGAGCAGTTCTTC,CATSDPSTRDEQFF
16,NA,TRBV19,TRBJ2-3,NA,TGTGCCAGTAACCGGGGGGCTAGCGGAGACACAGATACGCAGTATTTT,CASNRGASGDTDTQYF
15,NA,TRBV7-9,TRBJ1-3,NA,TGTGCCAGCAGCCCCAATACCTACTCTGGAAACACCATATATTTT,CASSPNTYSGNTIYF
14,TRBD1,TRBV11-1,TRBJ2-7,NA,TGTGCCAGCAGCGCGGGACAGGGACCCTACGAGCAGTACTTC,CASSAGQGPYEQYF
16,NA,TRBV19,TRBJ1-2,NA,TGTGCCAGTAGTCCCTGGACATTTTCGGGGGACTATGGCTACACCTTC,CASSPWTFSGDYGYTF
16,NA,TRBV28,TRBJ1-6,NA,TGTGCCAGCAGTCCGGGGGGGGCCTCTACCAATTCACCCCTCCACTTT,CASSPGGASTNSPLHF
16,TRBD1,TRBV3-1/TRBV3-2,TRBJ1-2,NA,TGTGCCAGCAGTACAGGGGTTGCGGGGACTTCCCGGGGCTACACCTTC,CASSTGVAGTSRGYTF
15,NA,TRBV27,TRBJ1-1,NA,TGTGCCAGCACCCCGGGGGGGGGCAAGGACACTGAAGCTTTCTTT,CASTPGGGKDTEAFF
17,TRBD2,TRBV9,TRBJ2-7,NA,TGTGCCAGCAGCGCATCGGCGGCAGAGCGGGACCTGAGGGAGCAGTACTTC,CASSASAAERDLREQYF